Below, 10 T cell receptor beta chains from the same sample are listed, as sequenced in a study of T-cell reconstitution after alpha-beta-depleted transplantation in children. Construction of the TCRbeta library involved unique molecular identifiers. TCRdb re-called the PCR reads with MiXCR, one entry per CDR3 protein. The repertoire has some 460,000 distinct CDR3 sequences, about 17% of them found once; the top ten carry 29%. The sequencing used PBMCs, mostly from graft donor cells, collected 360 days after TCRalphabeta/CD19-depleted stem cell transplant. All receptors come from a boy less than two years old who had a stem cell transplant for Wiskott-Aldrich syndrome, so the T cells may come from the graft donor.

In its sample, this clonotype was seen a few times. This chain joins TRBV5-5 and TRBJ2-7, with D possibly being TRBD1 (6 bases). CDR1 is SGHKS, CDR2 YYEKEE, per germline (reference sequence). Trimming took 2 bases from V and 5 from J, leaving 20 bases between them. The CDR3 totals 16 residues. Here the CDR3 reads CASSFVFCQGRNEQYF. The CDR3 DNA is TGTGCCAGCAGCTTTGTATTTTGCCAGGGGCGGAACGAGCAGTACTTC.

The chain combines TRBV11-2 with TRBJ2-2, with D unresolved. The CDR3 extends over 15 amino acids. Germline loops: CDR1 SGHAT, CDR2 FQNNGV. Trimming left V 7 bases short and J 3 bases short, with 15 bases between. CDR3 coding DNA: TGTGCCAGCACCCAAGGCAGGCGATACACCGGGGAGCTGTTTTTT. Protein product: CASTQGRRYTGELFF.

The table lists this clonotype with a few counts. The chain joins TRBV24-1 to TRBJ2-7; D unclear. CDR1 KGHDR and CDR2 SFDVKD come from the germline V gene. The V end lost 4 bases, the J end lost 2 bases, and 8 bases lay between the germline ends. The CDR3 is made up of 13 amino acids. CDR3: CATSDGQTYEQYF. CDR3 DNA: TGTGCCACCAGTGACGGGCAAACCTACGAGCAGTACTTC.

The genes are TRBV5-1 and TRBJ2-5; unclear D gene. The CDR3 covers 15 residues. CDR1 SGHRS and CDR2 YFSETQ come from the germline V gene. Trimming removed 3 bases at V and 3 bases at J, with 15 bases between. The CDR3 region is CASSSTGKREETQYF. DNA for the CDR3: TGCGCCAGCAGCTCAACCGGAAAGAGAGAAGAGACCCAGTACTTC.

The chain recombines TRBV6-5 with TRBJ2-3; 8 nucleotides align to TRBD1. In germline, CDR1 is MNHEY, CDR2 SVGAGI. The J segment lost 10 bases and the V segment lost 2 bases, leaving 14 bases of the junction unmatched. CDR3 length: 16 residues. The CDR3 nucleotides read TGTGCCAGCAGTTACGGGGCAGGGGGCGACCCTCTTTCGCAGTATTTT. Its protein product is CASSYGAGGDPLSQYF.

The chain recombines TRBV12-3 or TRBV12-4 with TRBJ2-7; TRBD2 agrees at 7 bases. The trim removed 6 bases at V and 3 bases at J, leaving 11 bases unmatched. CDR3 size: 15 residues. The CDR3 coding sequence is TGTGCCAGCAGAACCAGCGGGAAACGCGACTACGAGCAGTACTTC. As protein: CASRTSGKRDYEQYF.

The sample holds a few counts of this clonotype. This chain connects TRBV5-1 to TRBJ2-2, with 7 bases that match TRBD1. V was clipped by 0 bases and J by 4 bases; unmatched bases: 3. This CDR3 comprises 15 residues. From germline, CDR1 is SGHRS and CDR2 YFSETQ. The DNA for the CDR3 is TGCGCCAGCAGCTTGGGGGGACAGTCCACCGGGGAGCTGTTTTTT. This gives the protein CASSLGGQSTGELFF.

The CDR3 here is CASSSGGDSISTDTQYF. The CDR3 coding sequence is TGTGCCAGCAGCTCGGGAGGGGACAGCATTAGCACAGATACGCAGTATTTT. The chain uses TRBV7-2 and TRBJ2-3, with D perhaps TRBD2 (8 bases). The CDR3 runs 17 residues. CDR1 and CDR2 from the germline V gene are SGHTA and FQGNSA. V lost 4 bases and J 0 bases, leaving 17 bases between the germline ends.

This sequence joins TRBV10-3 and TRBJ2-5; D tentatively reads TRBD1 or TRBD2 (5 bases each). The CDR3 is 13 amino acids. The germline gives CDR1 ENHRY, CDR2 SYGVKD. V shed 7 bases and J shed 0 bases, with 9 bases lying between them. The CDR3: CAIMGTHQETQYF. The CDR3 region has the DNA TGTGCCATCATGGGGACGCACCAAGAGACCCAGTACTTC.

Here the CDR3 DNA reads TGTGCCAGTAGGCGACGAAGGGGAGGGGCGGTAGATACGCAGTATTTT. Its translation: CASRRRRGGAVDTQYF. This rearrangement joins TRBV27 to TRBJ2-3; 7 bases match TRBD2. Per the germline V gene, CDR1 is MNHEY and CDR2 is SMNVEV (reference sequence). The CDR3 totals 16 residues. The V and J ends lost 9 bases and 5 bases, in that order; junction bases with no gene match: 17.